Listed below are T cell receptor beta chains from one sample, sequenced in a study of blood T cells in healthy people across ages. MiXCR was run by TCRdb on the 5' RACE reads, yielding one entry per CDR3 protein. The table includes over 600,000 distinct CDR3 sequences, less than 60% detected once. The sequenced material came from blood. The receptors were gathered from a man aged 80 or over in good health. Both conserved end residues are part of each CDR3. A D gene is named only where the DNA matches it firmly. Rows may omit the clone size; those that give it use once, few, many or a size class.

J: TRBJ2-3; V: TRBV29-1; D: -; size: -; DNA: TGCAGCGTTACAGGGACTCCGGGAAGCATAGATACGCAGTATTTT; CDR3: CSVTGTPGSIDTQYF
J: TRBJ1-1; V: TRBV10-3; D: -; size: -; DNA: TGTGCCATCATAGTGAACAGGCGCTTAAGCACTGAAGCTTTCTTT; CDR3: CAIIVNRRLSTEAFF
J: TRBJ2-5; V: TRBV20-1; D: -; size: -; DNA: TGCAGTGCAGGCAGGGGCCCAGAGACCCAGTACTTC; CDR3: CSAGRGPETQYF
J: TRBJ2-5; V: TRBV7-9; D: -; size: -; DNA: TGTGCCAGCAGCTTAGAAAGCAACAAAGAGACCCAGTACTTC; CDR3: CASSLESNKETQYF
J: TRBJ2-7; V: TRBV20-1; D: TRBD2; size: -; DNA: TGCAGTTATTCCGGGGGGGATAGGGGGCAGTACTTC; CDR3: CSYSGGDRGQYF
J: TRBJ1-4; V: TRBV20-1; D: TRBD1; size: -; DNA: TGCAGTGCTATTTACCGGACAGGGACTAATGAAAAACTGTTTTTT; CDR3: CSAIYRTGTNEKLFF
J: TRBJ2-7; V: TRBV11-1; D: -; size: few; DNA: TGTGCCAGCAGCGATAGGGGAGGACAGGCCTACGAGCAGTACTTC; CDR3: CASSDRGGQAYEQYF
J: TRBJ2-5; V: TRBV29-1; D: -; size: few; DNA: TGCAGCGTTGAAGACGGGGAAAGGAATGAGCAGTACTTC; CDR3: CSVEDGERNEQYF
J: TRBJ2-1; V: TRBV28; D: -; size: few; DNA: TGTGCCAGCAGCGCCCCCGGGCTGACCTACAATGAGCAGTTCTTC; CDR3: CASSAPGLTYNEQFF
J: TRBJ2-6; V: TRBV12-3/TRBV12-4; D: TRBD1; size: -; DNA: TGTGCCAGCAGTTTCCGGGCAGGGGGTATCGGGGCCAACGTCCTGACTTTC; CDR3: CASSFRAGGIGANVLTF
J: TRBJ2-7; V: TRBV7-9; D: -; size: few; DNA: TGTGCCAGCAGCTTTAACGGCCTAAACCCCTACGAGCAGTACTTC; CDR3: CASSFNGLNPYEQYF
J: TRBJ2-5; V: TRBV6-2/TRBV6-3; D: -; size: -; DNA: TGTGCCAGCAGTAAACCCGGGACATCCACCGGAGAGACCCAGTACTTC; CDR3: CASSKPGTSTGETQYF
J: TRBJ2-5; V: TRBV7-2; D: -; size: -; DNA: TGTGCCAGCAGCCTAGAGGGACCAGCGGTTTACAATGAGCAGTACTTC; CDR3: CASSLEGPAVYNEQYF
J: TRBJ1-2; V: TRBV13; D: TRBD1; size: -; DNA: TGTGCCAGCAGCTTAGCCGGGACAGGGATGGGCTACACCTTC; CDR3: CASSLAGTGMGYTF
J: TRBJ2-6; V: TRBV20-1; D: -; size: few; DNA: TGCAGTGCTAGAGATTGGGGGGCTGGGGCCAACGTCCTGACTTTC; CDR3: CSARDWGAGANVLTF
J: TRBJ2-3; V: TRBV15; D: TRBD1; size: -; DNA: TGTGCCACCAGCTGGGGGACAGGAACAGATACGCAGTATTTT; CDR3: CATSWGTGTDTQYF
J: TRBJ2-3; V: TRBV6-6; D: TRBD2; size: -; DNA: TGTGCCAGCAGTCCATATTTAGCGGGAAGCACAGATACGCAGTATTTT; CDR3: CASSPYLAGSTDTQYF
J: TRBJ2-7; V: TRBV20-1; D: -; size: -; DNA: TGCAGTGCTAGCGGGTCAAAGAGCGAGCAGTACTTC; CDR3: CSASGSKSEQYF
J: TRBJ2-7; V: TRBV7-3; D: -; size: -; DNA: TGTGCCAGCAGTAGGAGCTCCTACAATGAGCAGTACTTC; CDR3: CASSRSSYNEQYF
J: TRBJ1-6; V: TRBV20-1; D: TRBD1; size: many; DNA: TGCAGTGCTACACGACAGGGTTCGGGTAATTCACCCCTCCACTTT; CDR3: CSATRQGSGNSPLHF
J: TRBJ1-2; V: TRBV4-1; D: -; size: -; DNA: TGCGCCAGCAGCCAAGATTGGACAGTACATGGCTACACCTTC; CDR3: CASSQDWTVHGYTF
J: TRBJ1-5; V: TRBV12-3/TRBV12-4; D: -; size: few; DNA: TGTGCCAGCAGTTTGAAAGTGGAGCAGCCCCAGCATTTT; CDR3: CASSLKVEQPQHF
J: TRBJ2-1; V: TRBV12-3/TRBV12-4; D: -; size: few; DNA: TGTGCCAGCAGTGTGCGGGCGGGCAATGAGCAGTTCTTC; CDR3: CASSVRAGNEQFF
J: TRBJ1-4; V: TRBV5-1; D: -; size: -; DNA: TGCGCCAGCAGAACCGGGACCGACGGGGAAAAACTGTTTTTT; CDR3: CASRTGTDGEKLFF
J: TRBJ2-3; V: TRBV12-3/TRBV12-4; D: -; size: -; DNA: TGTGCCAGCAGTTTTGGGCCAGCTGGCACAGATACGCAGTATTTT; CDR3: CASSFGPAGTDTQYF
J: TRBJ2-3; V: TRBV20-1; D: -; size: -; DNA: TGCAGTGTTCGTCTATTAGATACGCAGTATTTT; CDR3: CSVRLLDTQYF
J: TRBJ1-2; V: TRBV5-5; D: -; size: -; DNA: TGTGCCAGCAGCTTATCCGGTCGAGGGCAGAGCTATGGCTACACCTTC; CDR3: CASSLSGRGQSYGYTF
J: TRBJ2-3; V: TRBV27; D: -; size: -; DNA: TGTGCCAGCAGCTGGTTAACGGGAAGCAGCACAGATACGCAGTATTTT; CDR3: CASSWLTGSSTDTQYF
J: TRBJ2-7; V: TRBV7-9; D: -; size: -; DNA: TGTGCCAGCAGCCCTACACGTAGGAGTTCCTACGAGCAGTACTTC; CDR3: CASSPTRRSSYEQYF
J: TRBJ2-1; V: TRBV11-3; D: -; size: -; DNA: TGTGCCAGCAGCCACCAACTCACCGGGGCCTCCTACAATGAGCAGTTCTTC; CDR3: CASSHQLTGASYNEQFF
J: TRBJ2-1; V: TRBV4-2; D: TRBD2; size: -; DNA: TGTGCCAGCAGCCAAGTAGGGACTAGCGGGTTACATGAGCAGTTCTTC; CDR3: CASSQVGTSGLHEQFF
J: TRBJ2-2; V: TRBV5-1; D: -; size: -; DNA: TGCGCCAGCAGCTTCTACACCGGGGAGCTGTTTTTT; CDR3: CASSFYTGELFF
J: TRBJ2-7; V: TRBV7-9; D: -; size: -; DNA: TGTGCCAGCAGCAAGAGTCTAGGTGTCTCCTACGAGCAGTACTTC; CDR3: CASSKSLGVSYEQYF
J: TRBJ2-1; V: TRBV29-1; D: TRBD2; size: many; DNA: TGCAGCGTTGAAGATGCTAGCGGGCCTGAGCAGTTCTTC; CDR3: CSVEDASGPEQFF
J: TRBJ2-1; V: TRBV5-1; D: -; size: few; DNA: TGCGCCAGCAGCTTTGAGGGTGCGAATGAGCAGTTCTTC; CDR3: CASSFEGANEQFF
J: TRBJ2-5; V: TRBV4-2; D: TRBD2; size: -; DNA: TGTGCCAGCAGCCAAGATATAGCGGGAGCCGAGACCCAGTACTTC; CDR3: CASSQDIAGAETQYF
J: TRBJ1-2; V: TRBV29-1; D: -; size: -; DNA: TGCAGCGTTGATTGGGGAAGAGGTGGCTACACCTTC; CDR3: CSVDWGRGGYTF
J: TRBJ1-2; V: TRBV20-1; D: TRBD1; size: -; DNA: TGCAGTGCTAACCAAGAGACAGGGGGCCTTAACTATGGCTACACCTTC; CDR3: CSANQETGGLNYGYTF
J: TRBJ2-7; V: TRBV9; D: -; size: -; DNA: TGTGCCAGCAGCGTAGCGGCCTATTCCTACGAGCAGTACTTC; CDR3: CASSVAAYSYEQYF
J: TRBJ1-6; V: TRBV5-1; D: -; size: few; DNA: TGCGCCAGCAGCCTTCGACAGATTAATTCACCCCTCCACTTT; CDR3: CASSLRQINSPLHF
J: TRBJ2-3; V: TRBV20-1; D: -; size: -; DNA: TGCAGTGCTAGTTTTGCGGCTAGCACAGATACGCAGTATTTT; CDR3: CSASFAASTDTQYF
J: TRBJ1-2; V: TRBV5-1; D: -; size: -; DNA: TGCGCCAGCAGCTTACAGGACATTAACTATGGCTACACCTTC; CDR3: CASSLQDINYGYTF